This T cell receptor beta chain was recorded in a study of beta chain features in type 1 diabetes. The study reverse transcribed the entire isolated RNA, so it sequenced expressed TCRB transcripts. Assay: immunoSEQ multiplex PCR; the TCRdb copy retains only in-frame clones and omits some. The sample has 150,000 to 200,000 clones, approximately 8.4% seen once; the top ten hold 2% to 2.5%. The CDR3 runs to 15 residues. Per the germline V gene, CDR1 is SGHTA and CDR2 is FQGNSA. The junction had 4 bases not matched to a gene; V was cut back by 2 bases and J by 5 bases. The sample taken for sequencing was central memory CD4+ T cells from blood. The clonotype originates from a woman younger than 35 in good health. The chain has TRBV7-2 and TRBJ2-3, with 10 bases lining up with TRBD2. The CDR3 loop is CASSLRRTSGDTQYF. CDR3 coding DNA: TGTGCCAGCAGCTTAAGGCGGACTAGCGGAGATACGCAGTATTTT.